This T cell receptor (beta chain) originates from a study of T cell repertoires in cytomegalovirus infection (dated by TCRdb to between 2017 and 2020). With respect to the entire study: The peptide stimulations were aimed at well-studied HLA-B-restricted epitopes as well as recently identified HLA-C-restricted CMV epitopes, whose presentation resists viral immunomodulation. Donor HLA type was relevant to the analysis, as public TCR beta signatures indicated carriage of CMV infection together with the matching HLA type.

Study-level results and caveats: In both this cohort and an independent cohort of some 370 donors, the cumulative frequency of public TCR beta family members distinguished carriers of CMV infection plus the relevant HLA type. The ex vivo response was dominated by HLA-C-restricted CMV-specific TCR beta clonotypes, which also provided the single most frequent clonotype in two of eight donors.

The sequencer was an Illumina HiSeq 1500. The public reads were reanalyzed by TCRdb: fastp trimming at Q25, MiXCR alignment, in-frame beta chains only. When rows share a CDR3 protein, they turn into one entry using the most common DNA and genes. Here the sample has 100,000 to 120,000 distinct CDR3 sequences; roughly 30% occur a single time. Of the sample, around two fifths falls within the top ten clones. In the paper's terms, the treatment or condition label means: in vitro stimulation with specific CMV peptide epitopes to enrich CMV-specific T cells. A note on this clonotype: The antigen it recognizes is unknown. The missing conserved phenylalanine or tryptophan at the end of this CDR3 makes a read error likely.

CDR1 and CDR2 were assigned from the germline V gene as KGHDR and SFDVKD. V sheds 2 bases and J sheds 4 bases, leaving 7 bases between their ends. The CDR3 is 13 residues long, counting both termini. The retained sequence is limited to the CDR3, 39 bases, with the frame set at the first base. The sequencing here drew on CD8+ T cells from cultured PBMCs, taken from culture after CMV antigen stimulation. The chain is assembled from TRBV24-1 and TRBJ2-5; confidence is insufficient to name the D gene. This receptor was obtained from a human donor in good health (CMV status not recorded). Some clones in this sample may be carry-over from other donors' samples. The DNA sequence is given as TGTGCCACCAGTGATTCAGAATTAGAGACCCAGTACTCC. It encodes CATSDSELETQYS.